The 23 T cell receptor beta chains presented below share a single source sample, sequenced in a study of blood T cell repertoires in COVID-19. TCRdb's table, derived via immunoSEQ multiplex PCR, lists solely in-frame clones and lacks some. The sample consists of about 230,000 clones, around 80% of them appearing once. The sample was peripheral blood. The origin of the receptors is a man aged 35-49 years with acute or convalescent COVID-19.

The V and J genes are TRBV7-9 and TRBJ2-5; weak D call: TRBD1 (7 bases). Deletions cut 1 base from V and 2 bases from J, with 14 bases between. The CDR3 totals 16 residues. Germline V gene sequence: CDR1 SEHNR, CDR2 FQNEAQ (reference sequence). In nucleotides, the CDR3 is TGTGCCAGCAGCTTAGACGGGGGACAGAAACAAGAGACCCAGTACTTC. It codes for CASSLDGGQKQETQYF.

The J gene is TRBJ1-2, the V gene TRBV19; D unresolved. Per the germline V gene, CDR1 is LNHDA and CDR2 is SQIVND (reference sequence). The CDR3 totals 12 residues. V lost 3 bases, J lost 7 bases, and 9 bases lay in between. This CDR3 reads CASSIPRGGYTF. The CDR3 coding sequence is TGTGCCAGTAGTATCCCTCGGGGTGGCTACACCTTC.

CDR3 sequence (DNA): TGTGCCAGCAGTTACGGGGGCGGTCAGCCCCAGCATTTT. This codes for CASSYGGGQPQHF. This chain joins TRBV6-6 and TRBJ1-5; weak D call: TRBD1 (6 bases). Germline CDR1 and CDR2: MNHNY and SVGAGI (reference sequence). This CDR3 is 13 amino acids long. V lost 2 bases, J lost 6 bases, and 8 bases lay in between.

The table lists this clone with a few counts. The rearrangement uses TRBV7-3 and TRBJ2-7; 8 bases agree with TRBD2. Germline CDR1 and CDR2: SGHTA and FQGTGA. V was clipped by 5 bases and J by 4 bases; unmatched bases: 10. CDR3 size: 15 residues. The CDR3 loop reads CASSPSPAGVYEQYF. The DNA for the CDR3 is TGTGCCAGCAGCCCCAGCCCAGCGGGGGTTTACGAGCAGTACTTC.

This chain links TRBV10-1 with TRBJ1-2; D possibly corresponds to TRBD1 (5 bases). The CDR3 has 14 amino acids. Germline V gene data show CDR1 as WNHNN and CDR2 as SYGVQD (reference sequence). Trimming took 3 bases from V and 4 from J, leaving 12 bases between them. The CDR3 is CASSDGGQGYGYTF. CDR3 in DNA: TGCGCCAGCAGTGATGGCGGCCAGGGCTATGGCTACACCTTC.

Regarding this clone: The same CDR3 also results from other DNA sequences found in this sample. This chain links TRBV29-1 with TRBJ1-1; maybe TRBD1 (5 bases). Germline V lookup: CDR1 SQVTM, CDR2 ANQGSEA. CDR3 size: 10 residues. Trimming removed 6 bases from V and 3 bases from J, with 5 bases in between. The CDR3 loop is CSVRDTEAFF. As DNA, the CDR3 is TGCAGCGTCAGGGACACTGAAGCTTTCTTT.

The chain has TRBV19 and TRBJ1-5; TRBD1 is a possible D gene (6 bases). Germline-derived CDR1 and CDR2 are LNHDA and SQIVND (reference sequence). The V gene lost 6 bases and the J gene lost 2 bases, with 17 bases spanning the gap. This CDR3 spans 16 amino acids. The CDR3 region is CASSNRRTEGNQPQHF. In DNA, the CDR3 is TGTGCCAGTAGCAATAGGAGGACAGAAGGCAATCAGCCCCAGCATTTT. Complete variable domain (other parts from reference TRBV19 and TRBJ1-5): DGGITQSPKYLFRKEGQNVTLSCEQNLNHDAMYWYRQDPGQGLRLIYYSQIVNDFQKGDIAEGYSVSREKKESFPLTVTSAQKNPTAFYLCASSNRRTEGNQPQHFGDGTRLSIL.

The chain uses TRBV28 and TRBJ1-5; D is undetermined. Germline V lookup: CDR1 MDHEN, CDR2 SYDVKM. The CDR3 is 14 residues long. V dropped 8 bases and J dropped 2 bases, with 13 bases sitting between them. CDR3 protein: CASLTTGGNQPQHF. The CDR3 region has the DNA TGTGCCAGCCTCACCACGGGAGGCAATCAGCCCCAGCATTTT. Full variable domain (missing parts from reference TRBV28 and TRBJ1-5): DVKVTQSSRYLVKRTGEKVFLECVQDMDHENMFWYRQDPGLGLRLIYFSYDVKMKEKGDIPEGYSVSREKKERFSLILESASTNQTSMYLCASLTTGGNQPQHFGDGTRLSIL.

V and J are TRBV5-8 and TRBJ2-1; D is unclear. Germline CDR1 SGHTS, CDR2 YDEGEE. This CDR3 comprises 15 residues. Trimming left V 0 bases short and J 0 bases short, with 7 bases between. The CDR3 loop reads CASSLGYSSYNEQFF. DNA for the CDR3: TGTGCCAGCAGCTTGGGCTACTCCTCCTACAATGAGCAGTTCTTC.

DNA of the CDR3: TGTGCCAGCAGTGACTACAGGGATGAGTACTTC. As protein: CASSDYRDEYF. The chain employs TRBV27 and TRBJ2-7; D perhaps matches TRBD1 (6 bases). CDR3 length: 11 amino acids. The germline gives CDR1 MNHEY, CDR2 SMNVEV (reference sequence). Trimming stripped 5 bases from V and 11 bases from J, with 13 bases between.

This sequence joins TRBV7-2 and TRBJ1-2; unclear D gene. The V gene lost 5 bases and the J gene lost 0 bases, with 13 bases spanning the gap. This CDR3 spans 15 amino acids. Germline V lookup: CDR1 SGHTA, CDR2 FQGNSA. The CDR3 DNA is TGTGCCAGCAGCCCCCCTCGGGGAACTAACTATGGCTACACCTTC. It is translated as CASSPPRGTNYGYTF.

The gene calls are TRBV2 and TRBJ1-2; tentatively, D is TRBD1 (5 bases). V shed 8 bases and J shed 6 bases, with 19 bases lying between them. CDR1 SNHLY and CDR2 FYNNEI come from the germline V gene. The CDR3 extends over 14 amino acids. The CDR3 DNA reads TGTGCCAGCGTGTCGCGGGGCGGAGGGGATGGCTACACCTTC. It encodes CASVSRGGGDGYTF. Together with reference TRBV2 and TRBJ1-2, the CDR3 gives the full variable domain: EPEVTQTPSHQVTQMGQEVILRCVPISNHLYFYWYRQILGQKVEFLVSFYNNEISEKSEIFDDQFSVERPDGSNFTLKIRSTKLEDSAMYFCASVSRGGGDGYTFGSGTRLTVV.

The chain recombines TRBV5-8 with TRBJ1-2, with D possibly being TRBD1 (5 bases). Germline V CDR1 and CDR2: SGHTS, YDEGEE. The length of the CDR3 is 12 residues. The germline V and J ends were trimmed by 1 base and 8 bases, with 9 bases remaining between them. Written as DNA, the CDR3 is TGTGCCAGCAGCTTGAGGGGTAGGGGCTACACCTTC. It codes for CASSLRGRGYTF.

V and J are TRBV9 and TRBJ1-1, with D hard to call. Trimming took 0 bases from V and 0 from J, leaving 12 bases between them. The germline V gene has CDR1 SGDLS and CDR2 YYNGEE. The CDR3 consists of 16 residues. CDR3 sequence reads: CASSVAKTEMNTEAFF. Written as DNA, the CDR3 is TGTGCCAGCAGCGTAGCTAAAACAGAAATGAACACTGAAGCTTTCTTT.

The chain links TRBV19 to TRBJ1-5; D remains ambiguous. This CDR3 is built from 15 residues. The ends were cut back, 3 bases at V and 9 bases at J, with 18 bases in the middle. Germline V gene lookup returns CDR1 LNHDA and CDR2 SQIVND (reference sequence). The CDR3 sequence: CASSMVLGDLRPQHF. The CDR3 coding sequence is TGTGCCAGTAGTATGGTGCTAGGAGACCTGCGGCCCCAGCATTTT.

As for this clone: An end of the junction does not agree with germline; a read error may underlie this. V gene TRBV9 combines with J gene TRBJ2-5; TRBD2 agrees at 10 bases. Germline assignment: CDR1 SGDLS and CDR2 YYNGEE. This CDR3 has 13 residues. The CDR3 loop is CASSVLAGEAQYF. DNA of the CDR3: TGTGCCAGCAGCGTACTAGCGGGAGAGGCCCAGTACTTC.

The chain joins TRBV4-1 to TRBJ1-4; D gene uncertain. Germline V gene sequence: CDR1 MGHRA, CDR2 YSYEKL. Deletions cut 4 bases from V and 8 bases from J, with 11 bases between. CDR3 length: 13 amino acids. The CDR3: CASSPGSTEKLFF. CDR3 DNA: TGCGCCAGCAGCCCGGGGTCTACGGAAAAACTGTTTTTT.

The chain combines TRBV28 with TRBJ1-5; D is undetermined. In germline, CDR1 is MDHEN, CDR2 SYDVKM. The CDR3 runs to 13 residues. V was trimmed by 3 bases and J by 3 bases, leaving 6 bases between them. The CDR3 DNA reads as TGTGCCAGCAGTTTCGGAGTCAATCAGCCCCAGCATTTT. It yields the protein CASSFGVNQPQHF.

The chain couples TRBV5-4 to TRBJ2-6; weak D call: TRBD1 (6 bases). Germline V gives CDR1 SGHNT, CDR2 YYREEE (reference sequence). V was cut by 4 bases and J by 2 bases, with 10 bases left in between. This CDR3 has 15 residues. CDR3 sequence reads: CASSSEGAGANVLTF. In nucleotides, the CDR3 is TGTGCCAGCAGCAGCGAGGGGGCTGGGGCCAACGTCCTGACTTTC.

The sample holds one count of this clone. CDR3 sequence (DNA): TGTGCCATCAGTGAACGCCAGGACAGGGGTGTTAATTCACCCCTCCACTTT. It yields the protein CAISERQDRGVNSPLHF. J is TRBJ1-6 and V is TRBV10-3, with 9 bases aligning to TRBD1. V was clipped by 3 bases and J by 6 bases; unmatched bases: 9. Germline-derived CDR1 and CDR2 are ENHRY and SYGVKD. The CDR3 runs to 17 residues.

This chain links TRBV5-1 with TRBJ2-3, with 7 bases lining up with TRBD1. J was trimmed by 2 bases and V by 0 bases; bases with no gene match: 6. The CDR3 runs 16 residues. The germline gives CDR1 SGHRS, CDR2 YFSETQ. The CDR3 coding sequence is TGCGCCAGCAGCTTGGGAGGGGGCCGCTACACAGATACGCAGTATTTT. This sequence encodes CASSLGGGRYTDTQYF.

The CDR3 sequence is CSGRVGPVNTEAFF. In DNA form, the CDR3 reads TGCAGCGGGAGGGTCGGGCCCGTGAACACTGAAGCTTTCTTT. The rearrangement uses TRBV29-1 and TRBJ1-1, with D unresolved. The CDR3 covers 14 residues. Trimming cost V 7 bases and J 0 bases, with 15 bases left between them. The V gene's germline CDR1 is SQVTM and CDR2 ANQGSEA.

V is TRBV7-9 and J is TRBJ1-4, with unresolved D. With 4 bases removed from V and 0 bases from J, the gap between germline ends came to 6 bases. CDR1 and CDR2 from the germline V gene are SEHNR and FQNEAQ (reference sequence). There are 14 residues in the CDR3. The DNA of the CDR3 is TGTGCCAGCAGCTCCTCTGCAACTAATGAAAAACTGTTTTTT. It specifies CASSSSATNEKLFF.